The clone carrying this T cell receptor beta chain was seen a handful of times. Its target is not known. These data are taken from a study of cytotoxic CD8 clonotypes in ibrutinib-treated CLL. Study information: Mean productive templates were 255,043; mean productive rearrangements were about 90,000. Study-wide results and limits: While tracking circulating CD8+ T-cell counts, baseline clonality exceeded that of age-matched healthy donors.

In germline, CDR1 is LNHDA, CDR2 SQIVND (reference sequence). The ends lost 7 bases at V and 0 bases at J; junction bases unmatched: 15. This CDR3 region has 18 residues. The repertoire was sequenced with immunoSEQ multiplex PCR; TCRdb's copy has only in-frame clones and lacks some. Among 40,000 or so clones listed, over 60% were seen once. Library input was about 1.8 micrograms of DNA from cryopreserved PBMCs. The chain joins TRBV19 to TRBJ1-5, with 7 nucleotides matching TRBD1. The starting material was PBMCs, obtained after 24 months of ibrutinib treatment. The TCR was taken from a human donor with chronic lymphocytic leukemia. The CDR3: CASTPWTGQTDSNQPQHF. The CDR3 DNA is TGTGCCAGTACTCCCTGGACGGGACAGACGGATAGCAATCAGCCCCAGCATTTT.